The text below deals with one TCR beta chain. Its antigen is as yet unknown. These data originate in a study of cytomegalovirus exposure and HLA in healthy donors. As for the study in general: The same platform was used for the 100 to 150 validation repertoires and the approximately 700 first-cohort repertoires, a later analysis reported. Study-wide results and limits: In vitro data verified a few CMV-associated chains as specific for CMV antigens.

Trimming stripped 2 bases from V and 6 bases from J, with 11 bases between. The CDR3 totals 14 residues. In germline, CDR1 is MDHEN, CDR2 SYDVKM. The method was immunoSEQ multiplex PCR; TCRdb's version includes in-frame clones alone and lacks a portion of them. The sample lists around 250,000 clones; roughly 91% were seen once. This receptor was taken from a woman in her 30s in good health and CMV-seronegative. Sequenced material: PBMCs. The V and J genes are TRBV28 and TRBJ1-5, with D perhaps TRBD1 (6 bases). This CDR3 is CASSLNSRGQPQHF. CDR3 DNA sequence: TGTGCCAGCAGTTTAAATAGCAGGGGTCAGCCCCAGCATTTT.